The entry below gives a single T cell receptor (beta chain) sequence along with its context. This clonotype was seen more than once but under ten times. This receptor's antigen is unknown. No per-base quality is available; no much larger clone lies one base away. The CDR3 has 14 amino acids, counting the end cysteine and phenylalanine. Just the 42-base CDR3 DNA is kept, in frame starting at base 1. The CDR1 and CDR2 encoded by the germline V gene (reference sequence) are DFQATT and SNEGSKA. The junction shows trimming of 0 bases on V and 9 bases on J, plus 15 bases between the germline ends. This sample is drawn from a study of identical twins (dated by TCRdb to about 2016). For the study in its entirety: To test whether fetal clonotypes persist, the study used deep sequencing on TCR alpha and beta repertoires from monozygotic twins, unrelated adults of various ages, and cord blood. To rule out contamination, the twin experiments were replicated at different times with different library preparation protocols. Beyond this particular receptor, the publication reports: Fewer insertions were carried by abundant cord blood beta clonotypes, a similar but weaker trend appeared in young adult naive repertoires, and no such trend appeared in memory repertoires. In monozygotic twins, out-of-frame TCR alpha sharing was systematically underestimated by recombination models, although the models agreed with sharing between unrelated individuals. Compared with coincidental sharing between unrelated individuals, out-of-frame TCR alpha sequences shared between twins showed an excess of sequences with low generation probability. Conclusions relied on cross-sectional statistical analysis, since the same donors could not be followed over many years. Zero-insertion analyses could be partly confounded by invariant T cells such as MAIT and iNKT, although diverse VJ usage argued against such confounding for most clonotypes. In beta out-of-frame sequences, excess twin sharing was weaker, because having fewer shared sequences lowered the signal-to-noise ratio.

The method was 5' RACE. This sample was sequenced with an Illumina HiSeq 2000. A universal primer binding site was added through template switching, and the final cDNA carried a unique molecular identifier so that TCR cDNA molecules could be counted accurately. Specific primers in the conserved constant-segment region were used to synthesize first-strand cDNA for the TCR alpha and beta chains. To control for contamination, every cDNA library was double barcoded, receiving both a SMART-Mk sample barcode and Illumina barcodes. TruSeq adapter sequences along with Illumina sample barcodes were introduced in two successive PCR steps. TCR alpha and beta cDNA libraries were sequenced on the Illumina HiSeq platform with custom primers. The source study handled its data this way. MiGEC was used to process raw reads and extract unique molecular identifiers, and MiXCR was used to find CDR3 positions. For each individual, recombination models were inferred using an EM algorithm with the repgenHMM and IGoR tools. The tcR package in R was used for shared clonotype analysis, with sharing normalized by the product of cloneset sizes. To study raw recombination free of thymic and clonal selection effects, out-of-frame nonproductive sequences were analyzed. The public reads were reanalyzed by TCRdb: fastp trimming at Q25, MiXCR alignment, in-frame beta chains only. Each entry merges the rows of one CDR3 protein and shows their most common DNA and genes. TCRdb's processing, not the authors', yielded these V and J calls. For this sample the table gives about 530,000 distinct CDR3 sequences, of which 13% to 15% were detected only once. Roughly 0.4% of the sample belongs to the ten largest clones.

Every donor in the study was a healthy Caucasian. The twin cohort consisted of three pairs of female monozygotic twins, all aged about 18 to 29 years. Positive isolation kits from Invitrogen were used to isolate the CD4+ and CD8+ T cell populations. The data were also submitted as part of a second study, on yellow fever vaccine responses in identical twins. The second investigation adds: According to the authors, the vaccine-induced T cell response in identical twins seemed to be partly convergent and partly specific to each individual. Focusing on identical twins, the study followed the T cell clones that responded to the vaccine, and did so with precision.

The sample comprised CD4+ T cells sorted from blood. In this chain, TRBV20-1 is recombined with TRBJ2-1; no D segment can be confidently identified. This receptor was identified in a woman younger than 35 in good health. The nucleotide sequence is TGCAGTGCTAGAGATCGTCGAGATTTCGGTGAGCAGTTCTTC. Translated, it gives CSARDRRDFGEQFF.